The next 28 T cell receptor beta chains were all read from a single sample in a study of T cells in Graves' hyperthyroidism and ophthalmopathy. TCR beta CDR3 regions were amplified from RNA transcripts. During a first-round RT-PCR of the TCR CDR3, the HTBI primer set was used. TCRdb passed the multiplex PCR reads through MiXCR, listing each CDR3 protein once. The data contain hundreds of thousands of distinct CDR3 sequences, around 14% of them singletons. The sequenced sample consisted of blood. These receptors were obtained from a young woman with Graves' hyperthyroidism.

This clonotype has more than one count but fewer than ten. This rearrangement joins TRBV10-3 to TRBJ2-5; D is unresolved. The CDR3 loop spans 13 amino acids. In germline, CDR1 is ENHRY, CDR2 SYGVKD. The germline V and J ends were trimmed by 6 bases and 7 bases, with 15 bases remaining between them. As DNA, the CDR3 is TGTGCCATCAGCCCGGTAGGATTAGGGACCCAGTACTTC. This encodes CAISPVGLGTQYF.

DNA of the CDR3: TGTGCCTGGAGGGAGACTAGCGCCGGGGAGCTGTTTTTT. Translation gives CAWRETSAGELFF. The chain employs TRBV30 and TRBJ2-2; 8 bases agree with TRBD2. Losses at the gene ends were 3 bases for V and 6 bases for J; bases not matched to a gene: 3. CDR3 length: 13 residues. Germline V gene data show CDR1 as GTSNPN and CDR2 as SVGIG (reference sequence). The complete variable domain, with remaining parts taken from reference TRBV30 and TRBJ2-2, reads SQTIHQWPATLVQPVGSPLSLECTVEGTSNPNLYWYRQAAGRGLQLLFYSVGIGQISSEVPQNLSASRPQDRQFILSSKKLLLSDSGFYLCAWRETSAGELFFGEGSRLTVL.

This clonotype was picked up many times. The J gene is TRBJ2-3, the V gene TRBV12-3 or TRBV12-4, with 10 bases aligning to TRBD2. The CDR3 spans 14 residues. V was clipped by 3 bases and J by 6 bases; unmatched bases: 3. The CDR3 nucleotides read TGTGCCAGCAGTTTTTCTAGCGGGAGCGATACGCAGTATTTT. Protein product: CASSFSSGSDTQYF.

This clonotype has ten or more counts. The chain has TRBV9 and TRBJ1-1; D perhaps matches TRBD1 (6 bases). The CDR3 length is 14 residues. Per germline, CDR1 SGDLS and CDR2 YYNGEE. V lost 0 bases and J 3 bases, leaving 9 bases between the germline ends. CDR3 sequence (DNA): TGTGCCAGCAGCGTAGCGACAGGACACACTGAAGCTTTCTTT. Its translation: CASSVATGHTEAFF.

This clonotype has a count of ten or more. The V gene is TRBV2, the J gene TRBJ2-3; 8 bases are a match to TRBD2. CDR3 size: 15 residues. The germline V gene encodes CDR1 SNHLY and CDR2 FYNNEI. Trimming took 4 bases from V and 6 from J; bases not matched to a gene: 9. CDR3 nucleotide sequence: TGTGCCAGCAGTGGAGGAGGGACTAGGACGGATACGCAGTATTTT. Its translation: CASSGGGTRTDTQYF.

The V gene is TRBV11-2, the J gene TRBJ2-1; TRBD2 matches 12 bases. There are 17 residues in the CDR3. Per the germline V gene, CDR1 is SGHAT and CDR2 is FQNNGV. Losses at the gene ends were 9 bases for V and 7 bases for J; bases not matched to a gene: 16. The CDR3 sequence: CASAGTSGWGFANEQFF. The CDR3 bases are TGTGCCAGTGCCGGGACTAGCGGGTGGGGCTTTGCGAATGAGCAGTTCTTC.

This clonotype was found a few times. V usage is TRBV2 and J usage is TRBJ2-2, with 7 bases aligning to TRBD2. The CDR3 is 16 residues long. Per the germline V gene, CDR1 is SNHLY and CDR2 is FYNNEI. After removal of 6 bases from V and 4 bases from J, the junction contained 11 bases not matched to a gene. CDR3 DNA sequence: TGTGCCAGCAGACTCGGCGCAGGGAGGGGCACCGGGGAGCTGTTTTTT. Its protein is CASRLGAGRGTGELFF. Using reference TRBV2 and TRBJ2-2 for the parts outside the CDR3, the full variable domain is EPEVTQTPSHQVTQMGQEVILRCVPISNHLYFYWYRQILGQKVEFLVSFYNNEISEKSEIFDDQFSVERPDGSNFTLKIRSTKLEDSAMYFCASRLGAGRGTGELFFGEGSRLTVL.

This clonotype has just a few counts. The V call is TRBV20-1, the J call TRBJ2-3; D is perhaps TRBD2 (6 bases). The ends were cut back, 0 bases at V and 5 bases at J, with 15 bases in the middle. Germline loops: CDR1 DFQATT, CDR2 SNEGSKA (reference sequence). The CDR3 loop spans 15 amino acids. Here the CDR3 DNA reads TGCAGTGCTAGAGATCTTGGCGGGGTGCAAGATACGCAGTATTTT. This encodes CSARDLGGVQDTQYF.

V usage is TRBV7-3 and J usage is TRBJ1-3; D unclear. Trimming pared 5 bases from V and 8 bases from J, leaving 16 bases between. The CDR3 length is 14 residues. Germline CDR1 and CDR2: SGHTA and FQGTGA. As DNA, the CDR3 is TGTGCCAGCAGCGCCGGGATAGGAGGAGACACCATATATTTT. Translation gives CASSAGIGGDTIYF.

This clonotype was seen many times. The chain links TRBV12-3 or TRBV12-4 to TRBJ2-3; TRBD1 matches at 11 bases. V was pared by 6 bases and J by 4 bases, with 6 bases of the junction left unmatched. The CDR3 has 15 residues. The CDR3 reads CASRGDRGYADTQYF. In DNA, the CDR3 is TGTGCCAGCAGGGGGGACAGGGGGTATGCAGATACGCAGTATTTT.

The CDR3 loop reads CASSLAPDGGYTF. The CDR3 nucleotides are TGTGCCAGCAGTTTAGCGCCGGACGGGGGCTACACCTTC. This chain uses TRBV12-3 or TRBV12-4 with TRBJ1-2; D gene unclear. V dropped 0 bases and J dropped 8 bases, with 10 bases sitting between them. The CDR3 sequence is 13 residues long.

Points on this clonotype: This clone may be a read error of a much larger clone one base away. The CDR3: CASSVYRVGSGRGEQFF. DNA of the CDR3: TGTGCCAGCAGTGTTTACCGGGTTGGTAGCGGGAGGGGTGAGCAGTTCTTC. This sequence joins TRBV28 and TRBJ2-1, with 11 bases identical to TRBD2. Germline lookup yields CDR1 MDHEN and CDR2 SYDVKM. This CDR3 is 17 amino acids long. V dropped 5 bases and J dropped 9; count of bases not matched to a gene: 15.

This clonotype showed up many times. The chain joins TRBV27 to TRBJ2-7; no definite D call. V was trimmed by 4 bases and J by 5 bases, leaving 12 bases between them. The CDR3 runs to 13 residues. Germline lookup yields CDR1 MNHEY and CDR2 SMNVEV (reference sequence). CDR3 DNA: TGTGCCAGCAGTTCTCGCTTCGGCCACGAGCAGTACTTC. Protein: CASSSRFGHEQYF.

This clonotype occurred many times. The chain links TRBV27 to TRBJ2-7, with 8 bases aligning to TRBD2. Unmatched junction bases numbered 1, after V lost 0 bases and J lost 0 bases. Germline loops: CDR1 MNHEY, CDR2 SMNVEV (reference sequence). This CDR3 region has 15 residues. The CDR3 bases are TGTGCCAGCAGTTTATCCAGCGGGAGCTCCTACGAGCAGTACTTC. Protein: CASSLSSGSSYEQYF.

This clonotype came up many times. CDR3 loop: CASSSLDPYGYTF. The CDR3 coding sequence is TGTGCCAGCAGTTCCCTGGACCCCTATGGCTACACCTTC. The V gene is TRBV28, the J gene TRBJ1-2; D remains unclear. Germline V lookup: CDR1 MDHEN, CDR2 SYDVKM. V lost 4 bases and J lost 4, with 10 bases in between. The CDR3 totals 13 residues.

The chain joins TRBV7-9 to TRBJ1-4, with D perhaps TRBD1 (6 bases). Trimming removed 6 bases at V and 6 bases at J, with 23 bases between. The CDR3 sequence is 17 residues long. CDR1 and CDR2 from the germline V gene are SEHNR and FQNEAQ (reference sequence). CDR3 sequence: CASSFTPLQGTDEKLFF. The CDR3 nucleotides read TGTGCCAGCAGTTTTACCCCGTTACAGGGCACAGATGAAAAACTGTTTTTT.

This clonotype was detected ten times or more. V is TRBV6-1 and J is TRBJ1-6; perhaps TRBD1 as D (6 bases). The length of the CDR3 is 13 residues. Deletions cut 7 bases from V and 5 bases from J, with 9 bases between. CDR1 is MNHNS and CDR2 is SASEGT in the germline V gene. The DNA for the CDR3 is TGTGCCAGCAAGGCAGGGGATAATTCACCCCTCCACTTT. Encoded protein: CASKAGDNSPLHF.

The chain links TRBV3-1 to TRBJ1-4; D remains unclear. V was clipped by 7 bases and J by 8 bases, with 11 bases between them. This CDR3 region has 12 residues. Germline V gives CDR1 LGHDT, CDR2 YNNKEL (reference sequence). The DNA for the CDR3 is TGTGCCAGCACCGGGGTAGGAGAAAAACTGTTTTTT. This translates into CASTGVGEKLFF. The full variable domain, with the rest looked up from reference TRBV3-1 and TRBJ1-4, is DTAVSQTPKYLVTQMGNDKSIKCEQNLGHDTMYWYKQDSKKFLKIMFSYNNKELIINETVPNRFSPKSPDKAHLNLHINSLELGDSAVYFCASTGVGEKLFFGSGTQLSVL.

This chain uses TRBV6-1 with TRBJ2-5; TRBD1 is a possible D gene (5 bases). Trimming took 6 bases from V and 5 from J, leaving 19 bases between them. The V gene's germline CDR1 is MNHNS and CDR2 SASEGT. The CDR3 sequence is 15 residues long. Written as DNA, the CDR3 is TGTGCCAGCAGCTCCCCCGCGCGGAGACAGGAGACCCAGTACTTC. Amino acids: CASSSPARRQETQYF.

The gene calls are TRBV20-1 and TRBJ2-1; 10 bases agree with TRBD2. Germline CDR1 DFQATT, CDR2 SNEGSKA (reference sequence). The CDR3 contains 18 residues. The J segment lost 3 bases and the V segment lost 2 bases, leaving 13 bases of the junction unmatched. CDR3 in DNA: TGCAGTGCTAGAAGCGAGCTAGCGGGAGTTGTTTTCTACAATGAGCAGTTCTTC. This sequence encodes CSARSELAGVVFYNEQFF.

This clonotype appeared many times. The chain couples TRBV27 to TRBJ2-5, with a possible D match to TRBD1 (5 bases). Looked up from germline, CDR1 is MNHEY and CDR2 is SMNVEV (reference sequence). Trimming pared 7 bases from V and 11 bases from J, leaving 20 bases between. The CDR3 consists of 13 residues. CDR3 bases: TGTGCCAGCACCCTCCGCCTGGGCAGGGTACAGTACTTC. This translates into CASTLRLGRVQYF.

This clonotype occurred a few times. The chain recombines TRBV29-1 with TRBJ2-7; D is ambiguous. The CDR3 consists of 11 residues. CDR1 and CDR2 from the germline V gene are SQVTM and ANQGSEA. The V gene lost 0 bases and the J gene lost 3 bases, with 3 bases spanning the gap. This chain's CDR3 is CSVEEGYEQYF. CDR3 nucleotide sequence: TGCAGCGTTGAAGAGGGCTACGAGCAGTACTTC.

This clonotype was counted at least ten times. The chain couples TRBV28 to TRBJ2-4; TRBD1 aligns across 10 bases. Germline-derived CDR1 and CDR2 are MDHEN and SYDVKM. V was clipped by 6 bases and J by 7 bases; unmatched bases: 9. The CDR3 covers 15 residues. The CDR3 protein is CASSWTGGRRNIQYF. Written as DNA, the CDR3 is TGTGCCAGCAGCTGGACAGGGGGAAGACGGAACATTCAGTACTTC.

The genes are TRBV18 and TRBJ2-3; the D is unclear. Germline V CDR1 and CDR2: KGHSH, LQKENI. V was shortened by 0 bases and J by 3 bases, with 10 bases between the two germline ends. This CDR3 contains 15 residues. As DNA, the CDR3 is TGTGCCAGCTCACCACCGAACAGCCAGACAGATACGCAGTATTTT. Translating it yields CASSPPNSQTDTQYF.

This clonotype was observed many times. This chain links TRBV6-1 with TRBJ2-7; D is unclear. Germline assignment: CDR1 MNHNS and CDR2 SASEGT. V lost 6 bases and J 0 bases, leaving 12 bases between the germline ends. This CDR3 has 14 amino acids. CDR3 amino acids: CASSPGPTSYEQYF. CDR3 sequence (DNA): TGTGCCAGCAGCCCCGGGCCCACCTCCTACGAGCAGTACTTC.

There are many counts of this clonotype. This chain links TRBV28 with TRBJ2-3, with 13 positions matching TRBD2. The CDR3 contains 17 residues. Germline V gene lookup returns CDR1 MDHEN and CDR2 SYDVKM. Trimming at V came to 5 bases and at J to 5 bases, leaving 10 bases not matched to a gene. CDR3 loop: CASSPQGRLAGGDTQYF. The CDR3 nucleotides read TGTGCCAGCAGTCCCCAAGGCCGACTAGCGGGGGGAGATACGCAGTATTTT. The full variable domain, rest sourced from reference TRBV28 and TRBJ2-3, is DVKVTQSSRYLVKRTGEKVFLECVQDMDHENMFWYRQDPGLGLRLIYFSYDVKMKEKGDIPEGYSVSREKKERFSLILESASTNQTSMYLCASSPQGRLAGGDTQYFGPGTRLTVL.

This clonotype was seen many times. The V gene is TRBV2, the J gene TRBJ2-2; 9 bases are a match to TRBD2. CDR1 is SNHLY and CDR2 is FYNNEI in the germline V gene. This CDR3 is built from 14 residues. The ends lost 7 bases at V and 5 bases at J; junction bases unmatched: 5. The CDR3 bases are TGTGCCAGCAACAGACTAGCGGCGACCGGGGAGCTGTTTTTT. The encoded protein is CASNRLAATGELFF.

This sequence joins TRBV7-3 and TRBJ1-5; D is ambiguous. CDR1 is SGHTA and CDR2 is FQGTGA in the germline V gene. The CDR3 loop spans 13 amino acids. Trimming removed 1 base at V and 13 bases at J, with 14 bases between. This CDR3 is CASSLKLGVAQHF. CDR3 nucleotides: TGTGCCAGCAGCTTAAAATTGGGAGTGGCTCAGCATTTT.